The 32 T cell receptor beta chains below were found in one sample sequenced in a study of beta chain features in type 1 diabetes. Their cognate antigens are unknown. TCRB transcripts that were expressed got sequenced, as all of the isolated RNA had been reverse transcribed. Produced via immunoSEQ multiplex PCR; TCRdb's table is partial and in-frame only. The data show hundreds of thousands of clones, 13% seen once. Findings and limits, study-wide: TCRB CDR3 length was moderately but significantly reduced in all four CD4+ subsets of Type 1 diabetes patients.

The source material was naive CD4+ T cells from blood. The origin of the receptors is a man in his late teens or twenties with type 1 diabetes.

There are a few counts of this clone. This chain joins TRBV10-3 and TRBJ1-1, with 7 bases lining up with TRBD1. Trimming removed 3 bases from V and 8 bases from J; junction bases left unmatched: 3. Germline loops: CDR1 ENHRY, CDR2 SYGVKD. The CDR3 loop spans 12 amino acids. For the CDR3, the DNA is TGTGCCATCAGTGATGGGGACAGAGAAGCTTTCTTT. This translates into CAISDGDREAFF.

Note on this clone: Other nucleotide sequences from this sample produce the same CDR3. The rearrangement joins TRBV7-9 to TRBJ1-1; no firm D call. Looked up from germline, CDR1 is SEHNR and CDR2 is FQNEAQ (reference sequence). The CDR3 loop spans 14 amino acids. V was shortened by 1 base and J by 5 bases, with 11 bases between the two germline ends. CDR3 sequence reads: CASSLGAGGTEAFF. The DNA of the CDR3 is TGTGCCAGCAGCTTAGGTGCAGGAGGGACTGAAGCTTTCTTT.

This clone was found a few times. The chain combines TRBV23-1 with TRBJ2-2; no firm D call. TRBV23-1 is an ORF for which the function is uncertain. This CDR3 has 17 residues. Deletions cut 10 bases from V and 0 bases from J, with 21 bases between. The CDR3, as DNA: TGCGCCAACCTAGATCCCAAGGACGCGCCGAACACCGGGGAGCTGTTTTTT. The encoded protein is CANLDPKDAPNTGELFF.

The chain employs TRBV27 and TRBJ2-7; weak D call: TRBD1 (7 bases). The V end lost 6 bases, the J end lost 3 bases, and 15 bases lay between the germline ends. Germline CDR1 reads MNHEY; CDR2 reads SMNVEV (reference sequence). CDR3 length: 14 residues. The CDR3 nucleotides are TGTGCCAGCAGCTCGCGGGACAGAAGCTACGAGCAGTACTTC. Its translation is CASSSRDRSYEQYF.

The V and J genes are TRBV2 and TRBJ2-7, with TRBD1 as a possible D gene (6 bases). The CDR3 spans 14 residues. The V end was cut by 5 bases, the J end by 3 bases, with 14 bases between. Per germline, CDR1 SNHLY and CDR2 FYNNEI. CDR3 in DNA: TGTGCCAGCAGTCTAGAGACAGGAGACTACGAGCAGTACTTC. Residues: CASSLETGDYEQYF.

This CDR3 is CASSVVRYQETQYF. As DNA, the CDR3 is TGTGCCAGCAGTGTGGTGAGGTACCAAGAGACCCAGTACTTC. V gene TRBV2 combines with J gene TRBJ2-5; no reliable D call. Germline assignment: CDR1 SNHLY and CDR2 FYNNEI. This CDR3 has 14 amino acids. Between the trimmed V and J ends, which lost 4 bases and 0 bases, there was a span of 9 bases.

The gene calls are TRBV10-3 and TRBJ1-2; 8 bases fit TRBD1. CDR1 is ENHRY and CDR2 is SYGVKD in the germline V gene. Germline trimming cut 11 bases from V and 1 base from J; bases unmatched to any gene: 15. The CDR3 is 16 amino acids. CDR3 sequence (DNA): TGTGCCGTCTCCCCCGGGACAGGCGATCTTAACTATGGCTACACCTTC. It codes for CAVSPGTGDLNYGYTF.

The CDR3 DNA reads as TGTGCCAGCAGCTTGGATTCGGAGACCCAGTACTTC. This gives the protein CASSLDSETQYF. The chain links TRBV5-5 to TRBJ2-5; the D is unclear. Looked up from germline, CDR1 is SGHKS and CDR2 is YYEKEE (reference sequence). V lost 0 bases to trimming and J lost 5 bases, with 5 bases between them. The CDR3 is 12 amino acids.

This clone came up a few times. V is TRBV6-5 and J is TRBJ2-7; TRBD1 matches 7 bases. The CDR3 runs to 14 residues. Germline CDR1 is MNHEY and CDR2 is SVGAGI. The ends lost 2 bases at V and 6 bases at J; junction bases unmatched: 7. CDR3 nucleotide sequence: TGTGCCAGCAGTTACGGGAGACAGGGTACCGAGCAGTACTTC. It codes for CASSYGRQGTEQYF.

The gene calls are TRBV4-1 and TRBJ1-2; D not certain. Germline CDR1 and CDR2: MGHRA and YSYEKL. V dropped 3 bases and J dropped 2 bases, with 10 bases sitting between them. The CDR3 runs 14 residues. CDR3 coding DNA: TGCGCCAGCAGCCAGGGGAGAGCCAACTATGGCTACACCTTC. It specifies CASSQGRANYGYTF.

This clone was seen a handful of times. The chain couples TRBV6-5 to TRBJ1-5; 7 bases fit TRBD1. V lost 8 bases to trimming and J lost 4 bases; unmatched junction nucleotides: 8. The CDR3 extends over 14 amino acids. Germline assignment: CDR1 MNHEY and CDR2 SVGAGI. CDR3: CASALGQSNQPQHF. CDR3 DNA: TGTGCCAGCGCCCTGGGACAGTCTAATCAGCCCCAGCATTTT.

The gene calls are TRBV6-5 and TRBJ1-2, with unresolved D. The CDR3 sequence is 12 residues long. V was cut by 7 bases and J by 4 bases, with 10 bases left in between. The germline V gene has CDR1 MNHEY and CDR2 SVGAGI. Here the CDR3 reads CASKLELYGYTF. The CDR3 nucleotides read TGTGCCAGCAAATTGGAACTCTATGGCTACACCTTC.

The chain joins TRBV18 to TRBJ2-3, with TRBD1 matching 8 bases. CDR1 KGHSH and CDR2 LQKENI come from the germline V gene. This CDR3 contains 16 residues. Trimming at V came to 4 bases and at J to 4 bases, leaving 10 bases not matched to a gene. The CDR3 loop is CASSLPDRGVSDTQYF. The CDR3 nucleotides read TGTGCCAGCTCACTTCCCGACAGGGGCGTTTCAGATACGCAGTATTTT.

The rearrangement joins TRBV5-1 to TRBJ1-2; possible D gene TRBD1, 6 bases. V was pared by 4 bases and J by 1 base, with 14 bases between. In germline, CDR1 is SGHRS, CDR2 YFSETQ. The CDR3 covers 15 residues. CDR3 in amino acids: CASSTYSDSNYGYTF. The CDR3 DNA sequence: TGCGCCAGCAGCACCTACTCGGACAGTAACTATGGCTACACCTTC.

The rearrangement links TRBV7-9 to TRBJ2-2, with TRBD2 identical over 8 bases. The germline CDR1 and CDR2 sequences are SEHNR and FQNEAQ (reference sequence). The trim removed 2 bases at V and 1 base at J, leaving 3 bases unmatched. The CDR3 is 16 residues long. CDR3 in DNA: TGTGCCAGCAGCTTACAGCTAGCGGGGAACACCGGGGAGCTGTTTTTT. Its translation is CASSLQLAGNTGELFF.

This sequence joins TRBV6-1 and TRBJ2-7; 9 bases match TRBD1. The CDR3 extends over 14 amino acids. With V trimmed by 6 bases and J by 5 bases, 8 bases remained unmatched. Germline CDR1 reads MNHNS; CDR2 reads SASEGT. The CDR3 DNA reads TGTGCCAGCAGACCACGACAGGGGGGGCACGAGCAGTACTTC. Translated, it gives CASRPRQGGHEQYF.

This clone was found a few times. The rearrangement uses TRBV25-1 and TRBJ1-4, with a tentative D call TRBD1 (5 bases). The ends were cut back, 3 bases at V and 8 bases at J, with 16 bases in the middle. This CDR3 spans 15 amino acids. In germline, CDR1 is MGHDK, CDR2 SYGVNS. CDR3 coding DNA: TGTGCCAGCAGTGACCCGCGAGGGGCTGGGGAAAAACTGTTTTTT. Translating it yields CASSDPRGAGEKLFF. The variable domain in full, completed from reference TRBV25-1 and TRBJ1-4, reads EADIYQTPRYLVIGTGKKITLECSQTMGHDKMYWYQQDPGMELHLIHYSYGVNSTEKGDLSSESTVSRIRTEHFPLTLESARPSHTSQYLCASSDPRGAGEKLFFGSGTQLSVL.

This clone showed up just a few times. The chain employs TRBV30 and TRBJ1-2; D unclear. Germline V lookup: CDR1 GTSNPN, CDR2 SVGIG (reference sequence). Trimming cost V 2 bases and J 8 bases, with 15 bases left between them. The CDR3 has 13 residues. CDR3 sequence reads: CAWSSGDTYGYTF. The CDR3 nucleotides read TGTGCCTGGAGTAGCGGGGATACGTACGGCTACACCTTC.

The V and J genes are TRBV25-1 and TRBJ2-7; D remains unclear. Germline V gene data show CDR1 as MGHDK and CDR2 as SYGVNS. V lost 8 bases, J lost 1 base, and 15 bases lay in between. CDR3 length equals 14 residues. CDR3 sequence: CASANTGYSYEQYF. CDR3 coding DNA: TGTGCCAGCGCCAACACCGGGTATTCCTACGAGCAGTACTTC.

A few counts support this clone. This chain connects TRBV5-4 to TRBJ1-1; possible D gene TRBD1, 6 bases. The CDR3 covers 14 residues. Per the germline V gene, CDR1 is SGHNT and CDR2 is YYREEE (reference sequence). V was trimmed by 1 base and J by 0 bases, leaving 7 bases between them. CDR3 sequence reads: CASSLTGLNTEAFF. CDR3 nucleotide sequence: TGTGCCAGCAGCTTGACAGGGCTGAACACTGAAGCTTTCTTT.

The CDR3 loop reads CASSPQGVTGELFF. The DNA of the CDR3 is TGTGCCAGCTCACCACAGGGAGTCACCGGGGAGCTGTTTTTT. V usage is TRBV18 and J usage is TRBJ2-2; D is possibly TRBD2 (5 bases). V lost 1 base and J 4 bases, leaving 7 bases between the germline ends. CDR1 and CDR2 (germline): KGHSH, LQKENI. The CDR3 consists of 14 residues.

This clone was detected only a few times. This chain connects TRBV18 to TRBJ1-2; unclear D gene. Trimming removed 3 bases at V and 4 bases at J, with 15 bases between. Germline CDR1 and CDR2: KGHSH and LQKENI. The length of the CDR3 is 15 residues. DNA of the CDR3: TGTGCCAGCTCACCGATAGATTCAGCCAGCTATGGCTACACCTTC. Translated: CASSPIDSASYGYTF.

V is TRBV6-1 and J is TRBJ1-2; 8 bases line up with TRBD1. J gave up 7 bases and V 2 bases, and 9 bases lay outside the gene matches. This CDR3 contains 15 residues. CDR1 is MNHNS, CDR2 SASEGT, per germline. The CDR3 sequence: CASSESQGAGIGYTF. In nucleotides, the CDR3 is TGTGCCAGCAGTGAAAGCCAGGGGGCGGGAATTGGCTACACCTTC.

This clone was seen a handful of times. The chain carries TRBV7-9 and TRBJ1-2; TRBD1 matches at 10 bases. Unmatched junction bases numbered 9, after V lost 7 bases and J lost 7 bases. Germline assignment: CDR1 SEHNR and CDR2 FQNEAQ (reference sequence). CDR3 size: 14 residues. In DNA, the CDR3 is TGTGCCAGCACTATAGGGGACAGGGGACGTGGCTACACCTTC. It is translated as CASTIGDRGRGYTF.

This chain connects TRBV6-1 to TRBJ2-4; no firm D call. The CDR3 has 14 amino acids. The V and J ends lost 6 bases and 10 bases respectively, with 19 bases between them. Looked up from germline, CDR1 is MNHNS and CDR2 is SASEGT. CDR3 loop: CASSSEVAPVIQYF. In nucleotides, the CDR3 is TGTGCCAGCAGCTCCGAAGTGGCCCCAGTGATTCAGTACTTC.

Only a few counts were recorded for this clone. The chain combines TRBV5-1 with TRBJ2-2; the match to TRBD1 covers 8 bases. Trimming took 3 bases from V and 6 from J; bases not matched to a gene: 10. The CDR3 spans 16 residues. Germline loops: CDR1 SGHRS, CDR2 YFSETQ. CDR3 nucleotides: TGCGCCAGCAGCTACCAGACAGGGGAAGTGGCCGGGGAGCTGTTTTTT. Its translation: CASSYQTGEVAGELFF.

This clone turned up a few times. The chain carries TRBV30 and TRBJ1-1; D unresolved. The V end lost 4 bases, the J end lost 4 bases, and 16 bases lay between the germline ends. Germline loops: CDR1 GTSNPN, CDR2 SVGIG (reference sequence). The CDR3 loop spans 14 amino acids. The CDR3 nucleotides read TGTGCCTGGACGACACTGGATCAAGGCACTGAAGCTTTCTTT. Residues: CAWTTLDQGTEAFF. The full variable domain, completed using reference TRBV30 and TRBJ1-1, is SQTIHQWPATLVQPVGSPLSLECTVEGTSNPNLYWYRQAAGRGLQLLFYSVGIGQISSEVPQNLSASRPQDRQFILSSKKLLLSDSGFYLCAWTTLDQGTEAFFGQGTRLTVV.

V is TRBV30 and J is TRBJ1-4; TRBD1 agrees at 8 bases. Germline loops: CDR1 GTSNPN, CDR2 SVGIG (reference sequence). This CDR3 is 12 amino acids long. The V segment lost 5 bases and the J segment 8 bases; nucleotides outside the gene matches: 4. The CDR3 DNA follows: TGTGCCTGGGCGGGACAGGAGGAAAAACTGTTTTTT. Translated, it gives CAWAGQEEKLFF.

This clone appeared a single time. This rearrangement joins TRBV7-6 to TRBJ2-7, with 8 bases identical to TRBD1. V shed 5 bases and J 0 bases; nucleotides not matched to a gene: 6. This CDR3 contains 15 residues. Germline V CDR1 and CDR2: SGHVS, FNYEAQ. In DNA, the CDR3 is TGTGCCAGCAGCAACAGGGGGGTTACCTCCTACGAGCAGTACTTC. This sequence encodes CASSNRGVTSYEQYF.

This clone was seen a handful of times. This chain joins TRBV19 and TRBJ2-7; unclear D gene. Per the germline V gene, CDR1 is LNHDA and CDR2 is SQIVND (reference sequence). Trimming cost V 3 bases and J 2 bases, with 11 bases left between them. This CDR3 spans 14 amino acids. The CDR3 bases are TGTGCCAGTAGTATCTCCAGAGAGACCTACGAGCAGTACTTC. Residues: CASSISRETYEQYF.

This clone was observed a handful of times. The chain has TRBV29-1 and TRBJ2-7; no definite D call. Germline CDR1 and CDR2: SQVTM and ANQGSEA. The CDR3 is 11 residues long. Trimming stripped 0 bases from V and 4 bases from J, with 4 bases between. The CDR3 nucleotides read TGCAGCGTTGAAGAAGGGTACGAGCAGTACTTC. Translating gives CSVEEGYEQYF.

This clone was counted only a few times. J is TRBJ2-6 and V is TRBV5-8; D not certain. The CDR3 runs 15 residues. V lost 4 bases and J lost 0, with 8 bases in between. Germline V CDR1 and CDR2: SGHTS, YDEGEE. CDR3 sequence (DNA): TGTGCCAGCAGCACGGTGGCCTCTGGGGCCAACGTCCTGACTTTC. It translates to CASSTVASGANVLTF.